This TCR beta chain was captured by sequencing in a study of control samples from healthy donors and cancer patients. Generated by immunoSEQ multiplex PCR, the TCRdb table keeps only in-frame clones and is missing some. Among around 30,000 clones listed, approximately 94% were seen once. The CDR3 runs 15 residues. Germline-derived CDR1 and CDR2 are SGHTA and FQGNSA. J gave up 4 bases and V 2 bases, and 7 bases lay outside the gene matches. Sequenced sample: PBMCs. The genes are TRBV7-2 and TRBJ2-7; 8 bases align to TRBD1. The receptor was isolated from a man aged 35-49 years with colorectal cancer. The CDR3 nucleotides read TGTGCCAGCAGCTTACACGGGACAGGAACGTACGAGCAGTACTTC. It yields the protein CASSLHGTGTYEQYF.